This T cell receptor (beta chain) was documented in a study of blood T cell repertoires in COVID-19. Germline V gene data show CDR1 as MDHEN and CDR2 as SYDVKM. CDR3 size: 15 residues. After removal of 2 bases from V and 3 bases from J, the junction contained 5 bases not matched to a gene. Method: immunoSEQ multiplex PCR; TCRdb's copy keeps in-frame clones and lacks some. Counted here are some 340,000 clones, around 88% occurring once; the ten biggest clones make up 2.5% to 3%. Specimen: peripheral blood. This chain uses TRBV28 with TRBJ1-2; 8 bases match TRBD1. This TCR derives from a man aged 25 to 45 with active or convalescent COVID-19. The CDR3 DNA reads as TGTGCCAGCAGTTTAGACAGGGGAGAGGACTATGGCTACACCTTC. It is translated as CASSLDRGEDYGYTF.